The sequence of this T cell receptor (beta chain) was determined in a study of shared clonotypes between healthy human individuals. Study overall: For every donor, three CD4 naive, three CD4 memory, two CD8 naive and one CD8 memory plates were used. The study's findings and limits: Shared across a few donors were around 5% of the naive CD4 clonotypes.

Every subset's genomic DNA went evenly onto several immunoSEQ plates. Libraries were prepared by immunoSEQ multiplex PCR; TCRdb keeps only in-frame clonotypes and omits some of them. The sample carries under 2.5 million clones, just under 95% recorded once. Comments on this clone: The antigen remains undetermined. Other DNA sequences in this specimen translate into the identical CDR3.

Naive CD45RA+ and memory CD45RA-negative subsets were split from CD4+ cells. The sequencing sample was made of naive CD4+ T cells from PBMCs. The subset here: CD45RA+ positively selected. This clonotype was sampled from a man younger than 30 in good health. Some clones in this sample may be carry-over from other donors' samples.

CDR3 DNA: TGTGCCAGCAGTTTGGGGGGTAGCAATCAGCCCCAGCATTTT. It encodes CASSLGGSNQPQHF. V usage is TRBV6-5 and J usage is TRBJ1-5; a possible D gene is TRBD1 (5 bases). The V end was cut by 4 bases, the J end by 0 bases, with 7 bases between. CDR3 length equals 14 residues. Per the germline V gene, CDR1 is MNHEY and CDR2 is SVGAGI.